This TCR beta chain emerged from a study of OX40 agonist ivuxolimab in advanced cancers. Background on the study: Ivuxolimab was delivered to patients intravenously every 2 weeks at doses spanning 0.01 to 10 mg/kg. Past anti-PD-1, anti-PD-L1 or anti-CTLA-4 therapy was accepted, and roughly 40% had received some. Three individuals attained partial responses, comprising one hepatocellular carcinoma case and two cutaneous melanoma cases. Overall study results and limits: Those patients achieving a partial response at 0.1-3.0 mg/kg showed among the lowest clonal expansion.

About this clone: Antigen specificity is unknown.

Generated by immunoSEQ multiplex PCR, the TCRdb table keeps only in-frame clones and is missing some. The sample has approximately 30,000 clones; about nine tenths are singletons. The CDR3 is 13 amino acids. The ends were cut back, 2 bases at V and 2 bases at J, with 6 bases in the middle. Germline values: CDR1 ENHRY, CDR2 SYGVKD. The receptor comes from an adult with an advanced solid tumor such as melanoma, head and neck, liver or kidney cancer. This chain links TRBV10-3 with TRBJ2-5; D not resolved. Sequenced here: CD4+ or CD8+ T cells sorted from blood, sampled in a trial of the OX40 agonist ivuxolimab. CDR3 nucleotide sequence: TGTGCCATCAGTGAGAGGATTCAAGAGACCCAGTACTTC. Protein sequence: CAISERIQETQYF.